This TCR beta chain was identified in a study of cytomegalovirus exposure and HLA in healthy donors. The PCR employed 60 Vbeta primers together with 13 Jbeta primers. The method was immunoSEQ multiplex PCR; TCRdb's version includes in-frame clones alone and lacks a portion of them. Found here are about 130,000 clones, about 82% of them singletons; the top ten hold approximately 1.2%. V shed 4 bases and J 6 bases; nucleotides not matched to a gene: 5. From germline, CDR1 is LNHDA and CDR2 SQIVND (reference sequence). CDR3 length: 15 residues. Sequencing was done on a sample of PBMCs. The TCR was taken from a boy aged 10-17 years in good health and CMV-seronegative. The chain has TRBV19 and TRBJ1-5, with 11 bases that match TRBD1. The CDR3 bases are TGTGCCAGTAGTAGAGGGGGGACAGGGGGTCAGCCCCAGCATTTT. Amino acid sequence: CASSRGGTGGQPQHF.